The 6 T cell receptor beta chains below were found in one sample sequenced in a study of blood T cell repertoires in COVID-19. This table comes from immunoSEQ multiplex PCR, and its TCRdb copy is limited to in-frame clones, with some not included. The table lists hundreds of thousands of clones, about 81% of them singletons. The sequenced sample consisted of PBMCs or T cells enriched from blood (not recorded which). These receptors were taken from a man in his thirties or forties with acute COVID-19.

The V and J genes are TRBV5-6 and TRBJ1-4; no clear D gene. Between the trimmed V and J ends, which lost 2 bases and 1 base, there was a span of 9 bases. Per the germline V gene, CDR1 is SGHDT and CDR2 is YYEEEE. This CDR3 has 15 amino acids. The CDR3 spells CASSFEGLTNEKLFF. The CDR3 DNA follows: TGTGCCAGCAGCTTTGAGGGCCTAACTAATGAAAAACTGTTTTTT.

This chain links TRBV5-8 with TRBJ1-1; perhaps TRBD1 as D (6 bases). From germline, CDR1 is SGHTS and CDR2 YDEGEE. V lost 2 bases to trimming and J lost 3 bases, with 14 bases between them. The CDR3 spans 15 residues. The CDR3 protein is CASSLTGRSYTEAFF. The CDR3 coding sequence is TGTGCCAGCAGCTTAACAGGGAGATCTTACACTGAAGCTTTCTTT. Full variable domain (rest looked up from reference TRBV5-8 and TRBJ1-1): EAGVTQSPTHLIKTRGQQATLRCSPISGHTSVYWYQQALGLGLQFLLWYDEGEERNRGNFPPRFSGRQFPNYSSELNVNALELEDSALYLCASSLTGRSYTEAFFGQGTRLTVV.

The rearrangement joins TRBV6-5 to TRBJ1-2; 7 bases align to TRBD1. The V segment lost 7 bases and the J segment 1 base; nucleotides outside the gene matches: 9. Per germline, CDR1 MNHEY and CDR2 SVGAGI. The CDR3 length is 15 residues. CDR3 protein: CASIRRTGVNYGYTF. The DNA of the CDR3 is TGTGCCAGCATCAGAAGGACAGGAGTTAACTATGGCTACACCTTC.

This chain connects TRBV12-5 to TRBJ1-3, with D perhaps matching TRBD1 (5 bases). Per germline, CDR1 LGHNT and CDR2 FRNRAP. CDR3 length equals 13 residues. Trimming shortened V by 6 bases and J by 1 base, and 7 bases separated the two germline ends. The CDR3 loop reads CASGQGSGNTIYF. CDR3 nucleotides: TGTGCTAGTGGGCAGGGATCTGGAAACACCATATATTTT.

This clone was counted at least ten times. J is TRBJ2-2 and V is TRBV6-2 or TRBV6-3; 13 bases agree with TRBD2. V was pared by 5 bases and J by 6 bases, with 6 bases of the junction left unmatched. CDR3 size: 16 residues. Germline V CDR1 and CDR2: MNHEY, SVGEGT. The CDR3 nucleotides are TGTGCCAGCAGTGCGGTCGGACTAGCGGGAGCCGGGGAGCTGTTTTTT. As protein: CASSAVGLAGAGELFF.

The chain employs TRBV11-3 and TRBJ2-3, with 10 nucleotides matching TRBD1. V lost 5 bases, J lost 2 bases, and 7 bases stayed unmatched. The CDR3 is 16 residues long. Germline CDR1 SGHNT, CDR2 YENEEA. The DNA of the CDR3 is TGTGCCAGCAGCGCCGGGACAGGGGCCTTCACAGATACGCAGTATTTT. Its translation: CASSAGTGAFTDTQYF.